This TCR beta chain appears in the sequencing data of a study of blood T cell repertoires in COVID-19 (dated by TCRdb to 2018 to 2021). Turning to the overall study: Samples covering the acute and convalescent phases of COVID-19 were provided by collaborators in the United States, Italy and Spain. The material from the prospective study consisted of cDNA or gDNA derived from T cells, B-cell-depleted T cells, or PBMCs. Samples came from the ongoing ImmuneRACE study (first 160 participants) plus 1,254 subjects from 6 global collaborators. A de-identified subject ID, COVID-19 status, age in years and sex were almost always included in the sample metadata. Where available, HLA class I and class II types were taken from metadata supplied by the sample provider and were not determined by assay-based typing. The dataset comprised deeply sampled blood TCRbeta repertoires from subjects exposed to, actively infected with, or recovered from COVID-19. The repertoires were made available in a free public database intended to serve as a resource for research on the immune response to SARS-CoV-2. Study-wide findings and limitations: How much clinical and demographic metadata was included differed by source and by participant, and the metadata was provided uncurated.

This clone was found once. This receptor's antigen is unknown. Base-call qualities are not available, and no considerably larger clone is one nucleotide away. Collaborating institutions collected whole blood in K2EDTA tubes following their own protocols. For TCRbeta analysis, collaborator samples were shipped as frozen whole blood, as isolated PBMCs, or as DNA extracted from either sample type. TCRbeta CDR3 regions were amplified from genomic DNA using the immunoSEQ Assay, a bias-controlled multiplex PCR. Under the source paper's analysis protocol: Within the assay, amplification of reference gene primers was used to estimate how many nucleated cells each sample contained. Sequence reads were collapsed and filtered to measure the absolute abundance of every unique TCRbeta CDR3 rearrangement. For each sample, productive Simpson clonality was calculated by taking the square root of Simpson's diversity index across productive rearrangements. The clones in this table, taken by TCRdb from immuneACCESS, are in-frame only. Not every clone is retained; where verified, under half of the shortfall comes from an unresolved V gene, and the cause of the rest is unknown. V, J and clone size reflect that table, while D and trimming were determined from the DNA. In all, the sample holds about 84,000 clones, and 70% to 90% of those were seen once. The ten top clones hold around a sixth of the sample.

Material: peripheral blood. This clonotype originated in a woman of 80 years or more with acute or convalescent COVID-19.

The DNA is as follows: TGTGCCATCAACGTACAGGGTTCGGGCACTGAAGCTTTCTTT. Its protein is CAINVQGSGTEAFF. This chain is built from TRBV10-3 and TRBJ1-1; TRBD1 is a possible D gene, resting on 6 matching bases. Measured from the cysteine to the phenylalanine, the CDR3 is 14 residues long. Only the CDR3 DNA stays, 42 bases, in frame from base 1. The germline V gene sets CDR1 to ENHRY and CDR2 to SYGVKD. The V end loses 7 bases and the J end loses 4 bases, and a stretch of 16 bases separates them.